This T cell receptor (beta chain) was identified in a study of T cells after yellow fever vaccination. Study-wide findings and caveats: Compared with primary, the secondary response was weaker and peaked at day 5, not 15. Most primary-vaccination clones reappeared after the booster (approximately 97% CD4, about 88% CD8). Abundant clonotypes from the bulk population could get into FACS-sorted repertoires as contaminants.

This clonotype was counted at least ten times. The antigen is unknown. The authors made TCR cDNA by 5'RACE template switching, adding a universal primer site and UMIs. TCRdb analysed the 5' RACE reads with MiXCR anew, one entry per CDR3 protein. The repertoire holds 150,000 or so distinct CDR3 sequences, with about 7% as singletons. This CDR3 region has 15 residues. Germline V lookup: CDR1 SGHTA, CDR2 FQGNSA. V was trimmed by 0 bases and J by 2 bases, leaving 9 bases between them. This receptor was obtained from a man aged 18 to 29 who received the YFV17D yellow fever vaccine. The rearrangement uses TRBV7-2 and TRBJ2-3, with a tentative D call TRBD1 (6 bases). The starting material was CD4+ T cells sorted from PBMCs, obtained around 5 days after the first yellow fever vaccination. As DNA, the CDR3 is TGTGCCAGCAGCTTAGCAGGGGGTCCCACAGATACGCAGTATTTT. Protein product: CASSLAGGPTDTQYF. Using reference TRBV7-2 and TRBJ2-3 for the parts outside the CDR3, the full variable domain is GAGVSQSPSNKVTEKGKDVELRCDPISGHTALYWYRQSLGQGLEFLIYFQGNSAPDKSGLPSDRFSAERTGGSVSTLTIQRTQQEDSAVYLCASSLAGGPTDTQYFGPGTRLTVL.